The 25 T cell receptor beta chains presented below share a single source sample, sequenced in a study of T-cell reconstitution after alpha-beta-depleted transplantation in children. A TCRbeta library incorporating unique molecular identifiers was prepared. TCRdb analysed the PCR reads with MiXCR anew, one entry per CDR3 protein. In the table there are some 190,000 distinct CDR3 sequences, approximately 12% of which are singletons. This specimen was PBMCs, taken before TCRalphabeta/CD19-depleted stem cell transplant. The receptors were gathered from a boy between 2 and 10 years old with acute myeloid leukemia, due to receive a stem cell transplant.

This clonotype occurred many times. This chain links TRBV20-1 with TRBJ1-1; possible D gene TRBD1, 6 bases. V was trimmed by 6 bases and J by 11 bases, leaving 25 bases between them. CDR3 length: 14 residues. CDR1 is DFQATT and CDR2 is SNEGSKA in the germline V gene (reference sequence). Here the CDR3 reads CSAPDSQQPLGAFF. The CDR3 bases are TGCAGTGCCCCGGACAGTCAGCAGCCCCTGGGGGCTTTCTTT.

The table lists this clonotype with many counts. The gene calls are TRBV20-1 and TRBJ1-4; D gene unclear. V gave up 1 base and J gave up 5 bases, with 17 bases separating them. CDR3 length: 16 amino acids. Germline CDR1 is DFQATT and CDR2 is SNEGSKA (reference sequence). The CDR3 sequence is CSARVLGANQNEKLFF. CDR3 DNA: TGCAGTGCTAGAGTCCTAGGCGCCAACCAGAATGAAAAACTGTTTTTT.

This clonotype was counted ten times or more. V usage is TRBV15 and J usage is TRBJ2-5; D unclear. Germline CDR1 and CDR2: LNHNV and YYDKDF (reference sequence). The germline V and J ends were trimmed by 1 base and 0 bases, with 6 bases remaining between them. The CDR3 runs to 14 residues. The CDR3 DNA reads TGTGCCACCAGCAGAGGCGAGGACCAAGAGACCCAGTACTTC. This codes for CATSRGEDQETQYF.

This clonotype was observed many times. V gene TRBV20-1 combines with J gene TRBJ1-3, with a weak D call TRBD1 (6 bases). Germline values: CDR1 DFQATT, CDR2 SNEGSKA (reference sequence). The CDR3 is 14 residues long. The germline V and J ends were trimmed by 3 bases and 0 bases, with 9 bases remaining between them. The CDR3 nucleotides read TGCAGTGCTAGCCGGGACAACTCTGGAAACACCATATATTTT. This gives the protein CSASRDNSGNTIYF.

This clonotype was found many times. This chain connects TRBV3-1 to TRBJ2-5, with D possibly TRBD1 on 5 matching bases. CDR1 is LGHDT, CDR2 YNNKEL, per germline (reference sequence). V was cut by 0 bases and J by 13 bases, with 9 bases left in between. This CDR3 is 11 amino acids long. CDR3 residues: CASSQDRATYF. DNA for the CDR3: TGTGCCAGCAGCCAAGACAGGGCCACGTACTTC.

Concerning this clonotype: This may come from a read error, since a much larger clone is one base off. This chain links TRBV4-1 with TRBJ1-2, with D uncertain. The germline gives CDR1 MGHRA, CDR2 YSYEKL. The CDR3 loop spans 14 amino acids. The CDR3 here is CASSQAGVRHGSTF. CDR3 nucleotides: TGCGCCAGCAGCCAAGCCGGGGTTAGGCATGGCTCCACCTTC.

The rearrangement uses TRBV7-8 and TRBJ2-3, with 11 bases lining up with TRBD2. Germline V gene sequence: CDR1 SGHVS, CDR2 FQNEAQ. Losses at the gene ends were 5 bases for V and 3 bases for J; bases not matched to a gene: 7. CDR3 length: 16 residues. The CDR3 spells CASSTRLAGLTDTQYF. CDR3 bases: TGTGCCAGCAGCACCCGACTAGCGGGATTAACAGATACGCAGTATTTT.

This clonotype was seen at least ten times. In DNA, the CDR3 is TGTGCCAGCACCCTATTCCGGGAGACCCAGTACTTC. It yields the protein CASTLFRETQYF. The V and J genes are TRBV7-2 and TRBJ2-5; D uncertain. This CDR3 comprises 12 residues. V gave up 7 bases and J gave up 5 bases, with 11 bases separating them. CDR1 SGHTA and CDR2 FQGNSA come from the germline V gene.

The table lists this clonotype with many counts. This chain connects TRBV4-1 to TRBJ2-5, with D unresolved. CDR3 length: 13 residues. The V end lost 1 base, the J end lost 2 bases, and 5 bases lay between the germline ends. Germline V gives CDR1 MGHRA, CDR2 YSYEKL. The CDR3 here is CASSQGRQETQYF. The CDR3 nucleotides are TGCGCCAGCAGCCAAGGACGGCAAGAGACCCAGTACTTC.

There are many counts of this clonotype. The chain employs TRBV7-2 and TRBJ1-2; D is possibly TRBD1 (5 bases). V dropped 1 base and J dropped 5 bases, with 17 bases sitting between them. CDR1 and CDR2 (germline): SGHTA, FQGNSA. The length of the CDR3 is 16 residues. The CDR3 coding sequence is TGTGCCAGCAGCTTAGGGGGGACTGCGGGAGGGTATGGCTACACCTTC. Residues: CASSLGGTAGGYGYTF. The variable domain in full, completed from reference TRBV7-2 and TRBJ1-2, reads GAGVSQSPSNKVTEKGKDVELRCDPISGHTALYWYRQSLGQGLEFLIYFQGNSAPDKSGLPSDRFSAERTGGSVSTLTIQRTQQEDSAVYLCASSLGGTAGGYGYTFGSGTRLTVV.

Comments on this clonotype: This sequence may be a read error, since a much larger clone differs from it by one base. J is TRBJ1-1 and V is TRBV29-1; TRBD1 is a possible D gene (5 bases). Trimming removed 6 bases from V and 0 bases from J, with 20 bases in between. Germline V lookup: CDR1 SQVTM, CDR2 ANQGSEA. The CDR3 is made up of 16 amino acids. The CDR3 DNA reads TGCAGCGTCAACCCGGGACGGGGGGTGATGAACACTGAAGCTTTCTTT. Amino acids: CSVNPGRGVMNTEAFF.

This clonotype showed up many times. This chain uses TRBV20-1 with TRBJ1-1; D remains unclear. The CDR3 has 12 residues. Germline V CDR1 and CDR2: DFQATT, SNEGSKA (reference sequence). The V end lost 3 bases, the J end lost 1 base, and 6 bases lay between the germline ends. Here the CDR3 reads CSAREGNTEAFF. The CDR3 bases are TGCAGTGCTAGGGAGGGGAACACTGAAGCTTTCTTT.

The V call is TRBV5-1, the J call TRBJ2-6; D is possibly TRBD2 (5 bases). The V end was cut by 5 bases, the J end by 2 bases, with 8 bases between. Germline values: CDR1 SGHRS, CDR2 YFSETQ. The CDR3 spans 14 residues. CDR3 DNA: TGCGCCAGCAGACCGGGAACTGGGGCCAACGTCCTGACTTTC. As protein: CASRPGTGANVLTF.

This clonotype was recorded many times. The CDR3, as DNA: TGCAGCGGTGGGGGGACAGCTTATGGCTACACCTTC. Translating it yields CSGGGTAYGYTF. The V gene is TRBV29-1, the J gene TRBJ1-2, with 7 bases lining up with TRBD1. Germline loops: CDR1 SQVTM, CDR2 ANQGSEA. J lost 5 bases, V lost 7 bases, and 7 bases had no gene match. The CDR3 is 12 residues long.

This clonotype was counted at least ten times. J is TRBJ1-1 and V is TRBV20-1; 8 bases map to TRBD1. The CDR3 is made up of 13 amino acids. Germline V gene lookup returns CDR1 DFQATT and CDR2 SNEGSKA (reference sequence). Trimming removed 4 bases from V and 0 bases from J; junction bases left unmatched: 1. In DNA form, the CDR3 reads TGCAGTGCTAAGACAGGGGTGAACACTGAAGCTTTCTTT. It translates to CSAKTGVNTEAFF.

This clonotype has at least ten counts. The chain combines TRBV12-3 or TRBV12-4 with TRBJ1-5; 10 bases are a match to TRBD1. The CDR3 sequence is 15 residues long. V shed 4 bases and J 7 bases; nucleotides not matched to a gene: 7. The DNA of the CDR3 is TGTGCCAGCAGTTCCGGGACAGGGGCTGGGCAGCCCCAGCATTTT. Its translation is CASSSGTGAGQPQHF.

This rearrangement joins TRBV5-1 to TRBJ2-3; D might be TRBD2 (5 bases). Germline CDR1 and CDR2: SGHRS and YFSETQ. V was clipped by 4 bases and J by 3 bases, with 12 bases between them. This CDR3 contains 14 residues. This CDR3 is CASSQREPTDTQYF. The CDR3 DNA reads as TGCGCCAGCAGCCAAAGGGAGCCTACAGATACGCAGTATTTT.

This clonotype has at least ten counts. The chain has TRBV21-1 and TRBJ2-5; TRBD2, as called in the table, went unchecked against the DNA. TRBV21-1 represents a pseudogene. This CDR3 contains 19 residues. The CDR3 sequence is CASSKVCLAGGRRKETQYF. The CDR3 nucleotides are TGTGCCAGCAGCAAAGTTTGCCTAGCGGGGGGGCGAAGGAAAGAGACCCAGTACTTC.

About this clonotype itself: A much larger clonotype is one base distant, so this may be a read error. This chain links TRBV4-2 with TRBJ2-1, with TRBD2 as a possible D gene (7 bases). Germline values: CDR1 LGHNA, CDR2 YNFKEQ. The CDR3 runs to 15 residues. The V and J ends lost 4 bases and 8 bases respectively, with 18 bases between them. Here the CDR3 reads CASSLGRGALDEQFF. In nucleotides, the CDR3 is TGTGCCAGCAGCCTTGGACGGGGGGCCCTCGATGAGCAGTTCTTC.

In this sample, this clonotype turned up many times. The rearrangement uses TRBV20-1 and TRBJ1-1; TRBD1 might be the D (5 bases). The CDR3 is made up of 12 amino acids. Germline V CDR1 and CDR2: DFQATT, SNEGSKA (reference sequence). Trimming cost V 2 bases and J 1 base, with 5 bases left between them. The CDR3 here is CSARQGNTEAFF. CDR3 sequence (DNA): TGCAGTGCTAGACAGGGGAACACTGAAGCTTTCTTT.

This clonotype has ten or more counts. The chain uses TRBV27 and TRBJ2-1; TRBD1 agrees at 7 bases. With V trimmed by 2 bases and J by 8 bases, 3 bases remained unmatched. The CDR3 covers 13 residues. Germline lookup yields CDR1 MNHEY and CDR2 SMNVEV (reference sequence). The CDR3 sequence is CASSLEQGYEQFF. CDR3 DNA: TGTGCCAGCAGTTTAGAACAGGGGTATGAGCAGTTCTTC.

The table lists this clonotype with many counts. V gene TRBV20-1 combines with J gene TRBJ2-2, with 8 bases lining up with TRBD1. Looked up from germline, CDR1 is DFQATT and CDR2 is SNEGSKA (reference sequence). V trimming: 5 bases; J trimming: 2 bases; junction bases outside the gene matches: 1. This CDR3 is built from 13 residues. Here the CDR3 DNA reads TGCAGTGCTGGACAGGGAAACACCGGGGAGCTGTTTTTT. It codes for CSAGQGNTGELFF.

There are many counts of this clonotype. The chain links TRBV24-1 to TRBJ2-6; TRBD1 matches 7 bases. There are 15 residues in the CDR3. Germline CDR1 reads KGHDR; CDR2 reads SFDVKD. Unmatched junction bases numbered 3, after V lost 4 bases and J lost 4 bases. CDR3 nucleotides: TGTGCCACCAGTGAACAGGGGTCAGGGGCCAACGTCCTGACTTTC. This gives the protein CATSEQGSGANVLTF.

Ten or more counts support this clonotype. This rearrangement joins TRBV10-3 to TRBJ1-5; 9 positions agree with TRBD1. The germline V gene has CDR1 ENHRY and CDR2 SYGVKD. V shed 10 bases and J 9 bases; nucleotides not matched to a gene: 10. The CDR3 loop spans 13 amino acids. The CDR3: CATDRDRDGPQHF. The CDR3 DNA sequence: TGTGCCACCGACCGGGACAGGGACGGGCCCCAGCATTTT.

This clonotype was observed many times. V gene TRBV20-1 combines with J gene TRBJ2-3; TRBD1 matches 9 bases. This CDR3 has 12 amino acids. The germline V gene encodes CDR1 DFQATT and CDR2 SNEGSKA (reference sequence). CDR3 DNA: TGCAGCAACAGGGGGCAAGGAGATACGCAGTATTTT. It yields the protein CSNRGQGDTQYF.